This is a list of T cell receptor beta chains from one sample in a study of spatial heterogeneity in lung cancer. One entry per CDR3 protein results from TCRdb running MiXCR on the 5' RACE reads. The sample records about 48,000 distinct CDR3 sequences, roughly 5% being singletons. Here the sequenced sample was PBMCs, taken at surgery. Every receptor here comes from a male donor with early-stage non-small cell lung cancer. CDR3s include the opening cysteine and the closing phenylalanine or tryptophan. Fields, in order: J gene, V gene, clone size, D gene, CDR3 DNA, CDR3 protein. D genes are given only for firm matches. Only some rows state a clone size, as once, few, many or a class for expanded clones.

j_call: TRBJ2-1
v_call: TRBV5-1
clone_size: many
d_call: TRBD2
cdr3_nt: TGCGCCAGCAGCTTGGAAGCTAGCGGGAGGCCCTACAATGAGCAGTTCTTC
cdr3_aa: CASSLEASGRPYNEQFF

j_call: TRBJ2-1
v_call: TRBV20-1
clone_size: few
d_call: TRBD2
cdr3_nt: TGCAGTGCCATTCGACTAGCGGGAGAACATGAGCAGTTCTTC
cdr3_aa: CSAIRLAGEHEQFF

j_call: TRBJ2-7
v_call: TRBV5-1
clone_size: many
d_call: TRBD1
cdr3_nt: TGCGCCAGCAGCGTCGACAGGGCGGACGAGCAGTACTTC
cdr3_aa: CASSVDRADEQYF

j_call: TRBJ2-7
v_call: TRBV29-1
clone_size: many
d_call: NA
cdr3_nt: TGCAGCGTTGAAGGGACGGAAACTTCCTACGAGCAGTACTTC
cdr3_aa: CSVEGTETSYEQYF

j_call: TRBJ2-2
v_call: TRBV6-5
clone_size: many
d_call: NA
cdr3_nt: TGTGCCAGCAGCTGGCGTGGTTTTATCACCGGGGAGCTGTTTTTT
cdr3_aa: CASSWRGFITGELFF

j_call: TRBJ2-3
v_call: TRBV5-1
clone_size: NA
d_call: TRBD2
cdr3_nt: TGCGCCAGCAGCTTGGTAGCGGGAGGGCGCACAGATACGCAGTATTTT
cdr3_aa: CASSLVAGGRTDTQYF

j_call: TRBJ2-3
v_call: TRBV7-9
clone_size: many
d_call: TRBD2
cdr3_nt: TGTGCCAGCAGCCAAGGACTAGCGGGACTAACAGATACGCAGTATTTT
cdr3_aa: CASSQGLAGLTDTQYF

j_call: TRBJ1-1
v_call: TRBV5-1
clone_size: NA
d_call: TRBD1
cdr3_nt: TGCGCCAGCAGCTTGGGGCCACAGGGGGACACTGAAGCTTTCTTT
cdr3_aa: CASSLGPQGDTEAFF

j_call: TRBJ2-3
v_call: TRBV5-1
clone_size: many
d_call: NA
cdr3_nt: TGCGCCAGCAGTTTCCGGGACACAGATACGCAGTATTTT
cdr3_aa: CASSFRDTDTQYF

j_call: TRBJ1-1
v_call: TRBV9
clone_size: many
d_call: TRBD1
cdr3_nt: TGTGCCAGCAGCGTTAGTGGGACAGCGAACACTGAAGCTTTCTTT
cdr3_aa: CASSVSGTANTEAFF

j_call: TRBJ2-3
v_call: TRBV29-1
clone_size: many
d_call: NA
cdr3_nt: TGCAGCCTTGAAGTACCCGGGGCAGATACGCAGTATTTT
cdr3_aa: CSLEVPGADTQYF

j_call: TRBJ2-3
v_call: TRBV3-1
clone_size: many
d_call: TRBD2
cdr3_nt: TGTGCCAGCAGACCCGGGACTAGCGGCACAGATACGCAGTATTTT
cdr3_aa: CASRPGTSGTDTQYF

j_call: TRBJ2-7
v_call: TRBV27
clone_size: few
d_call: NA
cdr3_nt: TGTGCCAGCAGTCTCAAGGGCCCCCCGCGGGGCTACGAGCAGTACTTC
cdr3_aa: CASSLKGPPRGYEQYF

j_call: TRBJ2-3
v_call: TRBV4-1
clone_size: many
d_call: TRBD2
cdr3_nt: TGCGCCAGCAGACAACCGGGACTAGCCACAGATACGCAGTATTTT
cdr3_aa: CASRQPGLATDTQYF

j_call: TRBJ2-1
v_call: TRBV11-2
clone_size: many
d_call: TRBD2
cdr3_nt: TGTGCCAGCGGGTTAGGGACTACTATGAATGAGCAGTTCTTC
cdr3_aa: CASGLGTTMNEQFF

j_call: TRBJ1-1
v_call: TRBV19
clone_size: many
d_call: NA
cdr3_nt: TGTGCCAGTAGTATAGAACGTGGTTCTGAAGCTTTCTTT
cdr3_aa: CASSIERGSEAFF

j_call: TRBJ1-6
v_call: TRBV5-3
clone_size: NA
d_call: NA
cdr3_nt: TGTGCCAGAAGCCCCAGGGTTTATAATTCACCCCTCCACTTT
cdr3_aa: CARSPRVYNSPLHF

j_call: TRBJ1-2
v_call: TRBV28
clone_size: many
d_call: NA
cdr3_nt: TGTGCCAGCAGTTTACCGGCAGGCTATGGCTACACCTTC
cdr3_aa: CASSLPAGYGYTF

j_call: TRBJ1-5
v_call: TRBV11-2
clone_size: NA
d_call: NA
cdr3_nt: TGTGCCAGCAGCTTATTCTACAGGGAGGGCCAGCCCCAGCATTTT
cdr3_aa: CASSLFYREGQPQHF

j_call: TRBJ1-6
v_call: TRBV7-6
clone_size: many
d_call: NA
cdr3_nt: TGTGCCAGCAGCTTAGAGGTGCCGCCTAATTCACCCCTCCACTTT
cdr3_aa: CASSLEVPPNSPLHF

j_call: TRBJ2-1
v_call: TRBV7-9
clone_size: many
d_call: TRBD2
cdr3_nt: TGTGCCAGCAGCTTATCGTACGGAGCGGGACCCTCCTACAATGAGCAGTTCTTC
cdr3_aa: CASSLSYGAGPSYNEQFF

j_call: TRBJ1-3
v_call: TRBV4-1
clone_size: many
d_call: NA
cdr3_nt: TGCGCCAGCAGCTTACAGACAGGCGGAAACACCATATATTTT
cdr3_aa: CASSLQTGGNTIYF

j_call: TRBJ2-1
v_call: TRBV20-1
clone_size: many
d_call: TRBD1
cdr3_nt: TGCAGTGCTCCCGGGGACAGGGTGTTAGAGCAGTTCTTC
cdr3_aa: CSAPGDRVLEQFF

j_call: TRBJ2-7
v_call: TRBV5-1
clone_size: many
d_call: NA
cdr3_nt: TGCGCCAGCAGCTACTCCTACGAGCAGTACTTC
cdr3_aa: CASSYSYEQYF

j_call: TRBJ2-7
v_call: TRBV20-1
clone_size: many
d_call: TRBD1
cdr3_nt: TGCAGTGCTAGGGGGTGGGACAGGATATACGAGCAGTACTTC
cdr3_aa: CSARGWDRIYEQYF

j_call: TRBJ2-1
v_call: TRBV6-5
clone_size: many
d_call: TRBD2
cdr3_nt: TGTGCCAGCAGTTACGGTAAAGCGGGAGGCCTTTACAATGAGCAGTTCTTC
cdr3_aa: CASSYGKAGGLYNEQFF

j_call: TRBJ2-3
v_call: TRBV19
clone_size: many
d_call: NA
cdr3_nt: TGTGCCAGTAGGCATACTAGCACAGATACGCAGTATTTT
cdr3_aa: CASRHTSTDTQYF

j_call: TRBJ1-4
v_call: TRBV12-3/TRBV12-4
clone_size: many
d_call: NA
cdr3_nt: TGTGCCAGCAGTTTAGCTGAAAAACTGTTTTTT
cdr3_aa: CASSLAEKLFF

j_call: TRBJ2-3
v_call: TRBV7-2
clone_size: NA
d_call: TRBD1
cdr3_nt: TGTGCCAGCAGCTCCACAGGGGATGTAGCCACAGATACGCAGTATTTT
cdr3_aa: CASSSTGDVATDTQYF

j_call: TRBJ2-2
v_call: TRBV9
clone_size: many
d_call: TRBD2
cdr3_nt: TGTGCCAGCAGCGTAGGAACTAGCGGGTACACCGGGGAGCTGTTTTTT
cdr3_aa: CASSVGTSGYTGELFF

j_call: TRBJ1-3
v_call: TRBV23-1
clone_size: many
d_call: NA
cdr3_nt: TGCGCCAGCAGTCCTCGGCACGCTGGAAGAAACACCATATATTTT
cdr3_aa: CASSPRHAGRNTIYF

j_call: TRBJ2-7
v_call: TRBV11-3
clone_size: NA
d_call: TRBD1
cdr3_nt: TGTGCCAGCAGCTTAAGTCAGGGGGCAAACGAGCAGTACTTC
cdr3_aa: CASSLSQGANEQYF

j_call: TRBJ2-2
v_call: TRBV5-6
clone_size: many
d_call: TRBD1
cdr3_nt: TGTGCCAGCAGCACCGACAGGGGGCGCGACACCGGGGAGCTGTTTTTT
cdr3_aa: CASSTDRGRDTGELFF